This TCR beta chain was recovered during a study of OX40 agonist ivuxolimab in advanced cancers. Overall study context: Patients received ivuxolimab, an intravenous treatment, every 2 weeks at 0.01 to 10 mg/kg.

V lost 3 bases to trimming and J lost 2 bases, with 11 bases between them. Germline assignment: CDR1 MGHRA and CDR2 YSYEKL. This CDR3 comprises 14 residues. This clone has a handful of counts. Clones were sequenced by immunoSEQ multiplex PCR, and TCRdb holds only the in-frame ones, with some missing. Among some 150,000 clones listed, 90% were seen once. This chain connects TRBV4-1 to TRBJ2-7, with a tentative D call TRBD1 (5 bases). This specimen was CD4+ or CD8+ T cells sorted from blood, taken in a trial of the OX40 agonist ivuxolimab. This TCR came from an adult with an advanced solid tumor such as melanoma, head and neck, liver or kidney cancer. The CDR3 DNA is TGCGCCAGCAGCCATGCTAGGGGTGCCTACGAGCAGTACTTC. Its translation: CASSHARGAYEQYF.